The clone carrying this T cell receptor (beta chain) was detected many times. Its antigen remains unknown. Ages of hyperthyroidism patients ran from 18 to 65, and their diagnoses were new, under 2 months' duration. Orbital computed tomography and thyroid ultrasound, along with TRAb, serum thyroxine and clinical symptoms, underpinned diagnosis. RNA transcripts yielded amplified TCR beta CDR3 regions. First-round RT-PCR with HTBI primers preceded a second-round multiplex PCR. TCRdb reprocessed the multiplex PCR reads via MiXCR and lists one record per CDR3 protein. The sample consists of 400,000 to 500,000 distinct CDR3 sequences, about 21% of them appearing once. This sample was taken from a study of Graves' ophthalmopathy and Graves' hyperthyroidism. Study-wide background: Sampling took place at initial diagnosis, with peripheral blood obtained before any treatment.

The V gene end was trimmed by 0 bases and the J gene end by 7 bases; junction bases not matched to a gene: 3. The CDR3 consists of 15 residues. Germline loops: CDR1 MGHRA, CDR2 YSYEKL. Regarding the study as a whole: In separating ophthalmopathy from stable hyperthyroidism, a 13-signature model achieved around 85% sensitivity and about 80% specificity.

This chain uses TRBV4-1 with TRBJ1-6; 7 nucleotides match TRBD1. Sequenced input: peripheral blood. The receptor was derived from a woman aged 18-30 years with stable Graves' hyperthyroidism. In DNA form, the CDR3 reads TGCGCCAGCAGCCAAGAAACAGGGGTGAATTCACCCCTCCACTTT. Its protein product is CASSQETGVNSPLHF.